What follows are 12 T cell receptor beta chains derived from one specimen sequenced in a study of cytomegalovirus exposure and HLA in healthy donors. PCR was performed using 60 Vbeta and 13 Jbeta primers. The repertoire was sequenced with immunoSEQ multiplex PCR; TCRdb's copy has only in-frame clones and lacks some. The data contain around 67,000 clones, around 78% of them seen just once; the ten biggest clones take up 7.8%. Sequencing input: PBMCs. The receptors come from a young man in good health and CMV-seropositive.

The chain carries TRBV7-2 and TRBJ2-3, with D perhaps matching TRBD1 (5 bases). V was clipped by 4 bases and J by 10 bases, with 18 bases between them. Germline lookup yields CDR1 SGHTA and CDR2 FQGNSA. This CDR3 comprises 14 residues. The CDR3 DNA sequence: TGTGCCAGCAGCTCAGGGAAGGAGATCAACGCGCAGTATTTT. Protein: CASSSGKEINAQYF.

This clone showed up just once. This sequence joins TRBV7-6 and TRBJ2-2; 8 bases are a match to TRBD1. The CDR3 length is 16 residues. J lost 2 bases, V lost 8 bases, and 10 bases had no gene match. CDR1 and CDR2 (germline): SGHVS, FNYEAQ. The CDR3 region is CASAIRQGLNTGELFF. CDR3 in DNA: TGTGCCAGCGCAATCCGACAGGGGCTTAACACCGGGGAGCTGTTTTTT.

This chain joins TRBV2 and TRBJ1-4; TRBD1 might be the D (5 bases). In germline, CDR1 is SNHLY, CDR2 FYNNEI. The germline V and J ends were trimmed by 11 bases and 6 bases, with 10 bases remaining between them. The CDR3 is 11 residues long. CDR3 residues: CASGLYEKLFF. The CDR3 DNA sequence: TGTGCCTCGGGACTTTATGAAAAACTGTTTTTT.

J is TRBJ2-1 and V is TRBV7-9; possible D gene TRBD2, 7 bases. Per the germline V gene, CDR1 is SEHNR and CDR2 is FQNEAQ (reference sequence). Trimming pared 5 bases from V and 2 bases from J, leaving 25 bases between. This CDR3 comprises 19 residues. This CDR3 reads CASSRPDYSRRGPYNEQFF. CDR3 sequence (DNA): TGTGCCAGCAGCCGTCCCGACTACTCCCGGCGGGGGCCCTACAATGAGCAGTTCTTC.

J is TRBJ2-7 and V is TRBV10-2, with TRBD1 as a possible D gene (5 bases). Germline V gives CDR1 WSHSY, CDR2 SAAADI. There are 13 residues in the CDR3. V lost 6 bases and J 4 bases, leaving 13 bases between the germline ends. CDR3 coding DNA: TGCGCCAGCAGGGCAGGGTGGGTTTACGAGCAGTACTTC. The encoded protein is CASRAGWVYEQYF.

The gene calls are TRBV4-1 and TRBJ2-3, with D possibly TRBD2 on 6 matching bases. Germline CDR1 reads MGHRA; CDR2 reads YSYEKL. This CDR3 contains 18 residues. Trimming took off 3 bases at V and 0 bases at J, with 19 bases between the two ends. The DNA for the CDR3 is TGCGCCAGCAGCCATGGGACTTTTCTCGCACTTAGCACAGATACGCAGTATTTT. As protein: CASSHGTFLALSTDTQYF.

The chain has TRBV6-5 and TRBJ2-5, with D unresolved. V was clipped by 7 bases and J by 5 bases, with 8 bases between them. This CDR3 is 11 amino acids long. Germline CDR1 reads MNHEY; CDR2 reads SVGAGI. The CDR3 spells CASTFLETQYF. The CDR3 DNA reads TGTGCCAGCACCTTTCTCGAGACCCAGTACTTC.

The chain is built from TRBV28 and TRBJ1-5; TRBD1 might be the D (5 bases). Trimming took 1 base from V and 7 from J, leaving 11 bases between them. The CDR3 sequence is 14 residues long. Germline V lookup: CDR1 MDHEN, CDR2 SYDVKM. The CDR3 nucleotides read TGTGCCAGCAGTTTATATCAGGGAACGCAGCCCCAGCATTTT. Protein product: CASSLYQGTQPQHF.

The chain has TRBV13 and TRBJ2-1; possibly TRBD1 for D (6 bases). Germline CDR1 PRHDT, CDR2 FYEKMQ (reference sequence). The CDR3 has 14 amino acids. Trimming cost V 5 bases and J 5 bases, with 13 bases left between them. The CDR3 DNA reads as TGTGCCAGCAGCCTCGGGACAAGAAACAATGAGCAGTTCTTC. This sequence encodes CASSLGTRNNEQFF.

The chain has TRBV5-1 and TRBJ2-7; no clear D. The V gene lost 2 bases and the J gene lost 7 bases, with 10 bases spanning the gap. Germline V gives CDR1 SGHRS, CDR2 YFSETQ. CDR3 length: 12 residues. Here the CDR3 DNA reads TGCGCCAGCAGCTTTGATGAGAAGGAGCAGTACTTC. Its protein product is CASSFDEKEQYF.

The CDR3 bases are TGTGCCAGCAGGGGGACAAGTGCAGTTCCCCACGAGCAGTACTTC. It is translated as CASRGTSAVPHEQYF. V and J are TRBV2 and TRBJ2-7; D perhaps matches TRBD1 (6 bases). Trimming cost V 6 bases and J 5 bases, with 20 bases left between them. Germline V lookup: CDR1 SNHLY, CDR2 FYNNEI. This CDR3 has 15 amino acids.

This sequence joins TRBV2 and TRBJ1-1, with TRBD1 matching 8 bases. Trimming at V came to 1 base and at J to 2 bases, leaving 3 bases not matched to a gene. The CDR3 is made up of 15 amino acids. Germline V gene lookup returns CDR1 SNHLY and CDR2 FYNNEI. Here the CDR3 reads CASSEGTGFNTEAFF. Written as DNA, the CDR3 is TGTGCCAGCAGTGAAGGGACAGGGTTTAACACTGAAGCTTTCTTT.